Below are 21 T cell receptor beta chains sequenced from a single sample in a study of T cells in Graves' hyperthyroidism and ophthalmopathy. The CDR3 regions of TCR beta were amplified from RNA transcripts. HTBI primers were employed in a first-round RT-PCR of the TCR CDR3. TCRdb reprocessed the multiplex PCR reads via MiXCR and lists one record per CDR3 protein. The sample lists about 700,000 distinct CDR3 sequences, 14% occurring once. The sequencing sample was made of blood. Source of these receptors: a woman aged 18-29 years with Graves' hyperthyroidism.

This clonotype was observed at least ten times. DNA for the CDR3: TGTGCCAGCGGACTAGCGGAGAATCAAGAGACCCAGTACTTC. This gives the protein CASGLAENQETQYF. The rearrangement joins TRBV9 to TRBJ2-5, with 10 bases aligning to TRBD2. Per the germline V gene, CDR1 is SGDLS and CDR2 is YYNGEE. The ends lost 7 bases at V and 2 bases at J; junction bases unmatched: 5. CDR3 size: 14 residues. Together with reference TRBV9 and TRBJ2-5, the CDR3 gives the full variable domain: DSGVTQTPKHLITATGQRVTLRCSPRSGDLSVYWYQQSLDQGLQFLIQYYNGEERAKGNILERFSAQQFPDLHSELNLSSLELGDSALYFCASGLAENQETQYFGPGTRLLVL.

V usage is TRBV2 and J usage is TRBJ1-2; D perhaps matches TRBD1 (6 bases). The ends were cut back, 3 bases at V and 4 bases at J, with 12 bases in the middle. The CDR3 has 14 amino acids. Germline CDR1 reads SNHLY; CDR2 reads FYNNEI. DNA of the CDR3: TGTGCCAGCAGTGACGACAGGAGTCTCTATGGCTACACCTTC. Translating it yields CASSDDRSLYGYTF.

This clonotype was counted between two and nine times. CDR3 coding DNA: TGTGCCAGCAACCTAGGGGGCTCAAGGGATACGCAGTATTTT. Translation gives CASNLGGSRDTQYF. The gene calls are TRBV12-3 or TRBV12-4 and TRBJ2-3; 7 bases agree with TRBD1. V dropped 7 bases and J dropped 6; count of bases not matched to a gene: 10. This CDR3 comprises 14 residues.

The chain is built from TRBV19 and TRBJ1-2, with unresolved D. Germline V gene data show CDR1 as LNHDA and CDR2 as SQIVND (reference sequence). The V and J ends lost 3 bases and 4 bases respectively, with 6 bases between them. The CDR3 has 12 amino acids. CDR3 sequence: CASSIKPYGYTF. The CDR3 nucleotides are TGTGCCAGTAGTATCAAGCCCTATGGCTACACCTTC.

The chain is built from TRBV12-3 or TRBV12-4 and TRBJ1-2, with D unresolved. The CDR3 covers 8 residues. The germline V and J ends were trimmed by 8 bases and 14 bases, with 9 bases remaining between them. The DNA for the CDR3 is TGTGCCAGCGGCTCCCGGACCTTC. Its translation: CASGSRTF.

The table lists this clonotype with a few counts. This sequence joins TRBV28 and TRBJ1-4, with D hard to call. The germline V and J ends were trimmed by 4 bases and 3 bases, with 9 bases remaining between them. CDR1 is MDHEN and CDR2 is SYDVKM in the germline V gene. The CDR3 extends over 14 amino acids. CDR3 nucleotide sequence: TGTGCCAGCAGTTCAACACTCTCTAATGAAAAACTGTTTTTT. It specifies CASSSTLSNEKLFF. The whole variable domain, filled in from reference TRBV28 and TRBJ1-4, reads DVKVTQSSRYLVKRTGEKVFLECVQDMDHENMFWYRQDPGLGLRLIYFSYDVKMKEKGDIPEGYSVSREKKERFSLILESASTNQTSMYLCASSSTLSNEKLFFGSGTQLSVL.

This clonotype appeared many times. V gene TRBV10-3 combines with J gene TRBJ2-1; tentative D call: TRBD2 (6 bases). Germline V gene lookup returns CDR1 ENHRY and CDR2 SYGVKD. The CDR3 contains 15 residues. V lost 3 bases to trimming and J lost 1 base, with 10 bases between them. The chain's CDR3 is CAISDGTESYNEQFF. The CDR3 DNA is TGTGCCATCAGTGATGGGACTGAGTCCTACAATGAGCAGTTCTTC.

This chain links TRBV27 with TRBJ1-6, with 11 positions matching TRBD1. This CDR3 is built from 14 residues. The germline V gene has CDR1 MNHEY and CDR2 SMNVEV (reference sequence). The V gene end was trimmed by 5 bases and the J gene end by 11 bases; junction bases not matched to a gene: 5. The CDR3 protein is CASSPGQGAAPLHF. The CDR3 region has the DNA TGTGCCAGCAGTCCTGGACAGGGGGCTGCACCCCTCCACTTT.

This clonotype came up many times. This rearrangement joins TRBV30 to TRBJ1-5; D is ambiguous. The CDR3 loop spans 13 amino acids. The V end was cut by 0 bases, the J end by 7 bases, with 10 bases between. Germline V gives CDR1 GTSNPN, CDR2 SVGIG (reference sequence). CDR3 nucleotides: TGTGCCTGGAGTGTAGGCAATAAACAGCCCCAGCATTTT. Translation gives CAWSVGNKQPQHF.

The chain joins TRBV3-1 to TRBJ2-5, with TRBD2 identical over 7 bases. With V trimmed by 0 bases and J by 4 bases, 8 bases remained unmatched. The germline CDR1 and CDR2 sequences are LGHDT and YNNKEL (reference sequence). The CDR3 is 16 amino acids. The CDR3 nucleotides are TGTGCCAGCAGCCAAGACGGGGGACTACCTGGAGAGACCCAGTACTTC. Amino acids: CASSQDGGLPGETQYF.

In its sample, this clonotype was seen a few times. The CDR3 sequence is CASSQGTGGRYNEQFF. The CDR3 DNA follows: TGTGCCAGCAGCCAAGGTACGGGAGGTCGCTACAATGAGCAGTTCTTC. The chain recombines TRBV14 with TRBJ2-1, with 7 bases lining up with TRBD2. Germline CDR1 SGHDN, CDR2 FVKESK. Trimming at V came to 1 base and at J to 3 bases, leaving 6 bases not matched to a gene. The CDR3 consists of 16 residues.

The V and J genes are TRBV7-2 and TRBJ2-1; 9 bases align to TRBD2. V was pared by 6 bases and J by 8 bases, with 17 bases of the junction left unmatched. In germline, CDR1 is SGHTA, CDR2 FQGNSA. CDR3 length: 17 residues. CDR3 DNA: TGTGCCAGCAGACGAAACACCCTAGCGGGAACCATGGATGAGCAGTTCTTC. Its translation is CASRRNTLAGTMDEQFF.

J is TRBJ1-6 and V is TRBV7-9; D not certain. Looked up from germline, CDR1 is SEHNR and CDR2 is FQNEAQ (reference sequence). Trimming took off 1 base at V and 5 bases at J, with 6 bases between the two ends. This CDR3 spans 14 amino acids. The chain's CDR3 is CASSLGVHNSPLHF. CDR3 nucleotides: TGTGCCAGCAGCTTAGGCGTCCATAATTCACCCCTCCACTTT.

This clonotype was counted many times. V gene TRBV20-1 combines with J gene TRBJ1-2, with 10 bases matching TRBD1. Germline CDR1 DFQATT, CDR2 SNEGSKA (reference sequence). V was clipped by 5 bases and J by 5 bases; unmatched bases: 8. This CDR3 has 14 residues. CDR3 amino acids: CSAFRTGGNYGYTF. Here the CDR3 DNA reads TGCAGTGCTTTCCGGACAGGGGGTAATTATGGCTACACCTTC.

Regarding this clonotype: A single base separates this from a much larger clone, so it may be a read error. The chain recombines TRBV28 with TRBJ2-2; 8 bases are a match to TRBD2. The germline gives CDR1 MDHEN, CDR2 SYDVKM. Losses at the gene ends were 7 bases for V and 5 bases for J; bases not matched to a gene: 12. The CDR3 extends over 16 amino acids. For the CDR3, the DNA is TGTGCCAGCACCGAATCGGGACTAGTACTAACCGGGGAGCTGTTTTTT. This translates into CASTESGLVLTGELFF.

This clonotype appeared many times. The chain joins TRBV11-3 to TRBJ2-7; 8 nucleotides agree with TRBD2. V was pared by 6 bases and J by 7 bases, with 17 bases of the junction left unmatched. This CDR3 region has 16 residues. Germline CDR1 SGHNT, CDR2 YENEEA. The CDR3 bases are TGTGCCAGCAGTCCGCGGTTTACGGGAGGGCCTATAGAGCAGTACTTC. This codes for CASSPRFTGGPIEQYF.

At least ten counts were recorded for this clonotype. This chain uses TRBV12-3 or TRBV12-4 with TRBJ2-7; D may be TRBD1 or TRBD2 (5 bases each). CDR3 length equals 15 residues. V was pared by 1 base and J by 2 bases, with 12 bases between. As DNA, the CDR3 is TGTGCCAGCAGTTTAGTGGGGGACGGGACCTACGAGCAGTACTTC. Translation: CASSLVGDGTYEQYF.

The chain joins TRBV9 to TRBJ1-2; maybe TRBD1 (6 bases). V gave up 4 bases and J gave up 8 bases, with 18 bases separating them. Germline CDR1 is SGDLS and CDR2 is YYNGEE. This CDR3 contains 14 residues. The CDR3 loop is CASSPSLQGKGYTF. CDR3 nucleotides: TGTGCCAGCAGCCCCAGCCTACAGGGAAAAGGCTACACCTTC.

The gene calls are TRBV5-1 and TRBJ1-3; D not certain. V lost 0 bases, J lost 0 bases, and 4 bases lay in between. The CDR3 sequence is 14 residues long. Germline-derived CDR1 and CDR2 are SGHRS and YFSETQ. CDR3 residues: CASSLGDSGNTIYF. CDR3 bases: TGCGCCAGCAGCTTGGGCGACTCTGGAAACACCATATATTTT.

In this sample, this clonotype turned up many times. The chain links TRBV3-1 to TRBJ1-6; maybe TRBD1 (5 bases). Trimming took off 4 bases at V and 12 bases at J, with 16 bases between the two ends. Germline V gene data show CDR1 as LGHDT and CDR2 as YNNKEL (reference sequence). CDR3 length: 14 residues. The CDR3 loop is CASSPRRQTEPLHF. DNA for the CDR3: TGTGCCAGCAGCCCCCGTCGACAGACTGAACCCCTCCACTTT. Variable domain in full (rest from reference TRBV3-1 and TRBJ1-6): DTAVSQTPKYLVTQMGNDKSIKCEQNLGHDTMYWYKQDSKKFLKIMFSYNNKELIINETVPNRFSPKSPDKAHLNLHINSLELGDSAVYFCASSPRRQTEPLHFGNGTRLTVT.

This clonotype was seen at least ten times. The V gene is TRBV30, the J gene TRBJ2-3, with D perhaps matching TRBD1 (6 bases). Trimming shortened V by 7 bases and J by 1 base, and 9 bases separated the two germline ends. From germline, CDR1 is GTSNPN and CDR2 SVGIG (reference sequence). CDR3 length: 12 residues. The CDR3: CAFTGRTDTQYF. The CDR3 DNA is TGTGCCTTTACAGGGCGCACAGATACGCAGTATTTT.